This entry lists 2 T cell receptor delta chains sequenced from one sample in a study of γδ T cells in repeated Plasmodium falciparum infection. Bulk repertoires came from Vgamma9/Vdelta2+ or Vdelta2-negative gammadelta T cells flow-sorted from PBMC. TCRdb re-called the multiplex PCR reads through CATT. This sample carries around 52,000 delta-chain clones, 1.7% of them seen once, and the ten largest clones take 15%. Source material: gamma-delta T cells from blood. These TCRs come from a pool of human donors (malaria-infected and uninfected, not separated).

Points on this clone: TCRdb's protein, taken from a much larger clone, differs from this DNA's translation at residue 3, likely owing to a read error; the protein displayed comes from the DNA. This sequence joins TRDV1 and TRDJ1, with 7 nucleotides matching TRDD3. In the absence of a J gene in TCRdb, the DNA was matched to germline to assign it here. CDR1 and CDR2 (germline): TSWWSYY, QGS. The CDR3 consists of 17 residues. CDR3 nucleotides: TGTGCTTTTGGGGAAGAACTGGGGCTTAGGGCCACCGATAAACTCATCTTT. It encodes CAFGEELGLRATDKLIF.

This clone was counted at least ten times. Since a far larger clone is one base different, this is likely a read error. Distinct nucleotide sequences in the sample also encode this CDR3. The gene calls are TRDV1 and TRDJ1; no definite D call. Trimming removed 3 bases from V and 2 bases from J, with 19 bases in between. CDR1 is TSWWSYY, CDR2 QGS, per germline. The CDR3 has 17 residues. The CDR3 loop is CALGEAHPPLNTDKLIF. CDR3 nucleotides: TGTGCTCTTGGGGAGGCTCATCCCCCTCTTAATACCGATAAACTCATCTTT.